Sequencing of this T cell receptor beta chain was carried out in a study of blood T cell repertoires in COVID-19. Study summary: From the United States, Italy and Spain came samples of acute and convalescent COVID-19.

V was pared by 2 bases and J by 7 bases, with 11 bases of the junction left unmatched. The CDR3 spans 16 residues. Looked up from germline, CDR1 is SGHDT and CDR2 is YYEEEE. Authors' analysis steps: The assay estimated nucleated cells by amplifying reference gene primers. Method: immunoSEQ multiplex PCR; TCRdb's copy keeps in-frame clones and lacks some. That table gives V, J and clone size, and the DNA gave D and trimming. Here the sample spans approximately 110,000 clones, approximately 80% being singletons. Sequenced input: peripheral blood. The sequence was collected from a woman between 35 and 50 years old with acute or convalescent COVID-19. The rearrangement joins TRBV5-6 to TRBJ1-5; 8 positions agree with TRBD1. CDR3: CASSFWTGLVGQPQHF. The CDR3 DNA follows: TGTGCCAGCAGCTTCTGGACAGGGTTGGTGGGCCAGCCCCAGCATTTT. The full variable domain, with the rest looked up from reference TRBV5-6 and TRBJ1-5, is DAGVTQSPTHLIKTRGQQVTLRCSPKSGHDTVSWYQQALGQGPQFIFQYYEEEERQRGNFPDRFSGHQFPNYSSELNVNALLLGDSALYLCASSFWTGLVGQPQHFGDGTRLSIL.